This TCR beta chain was retrieved from a study of blood T cell repertoires in COVID-19 (dated by TCRdb to the early 2020s). Regarding the research as a whole: Samples from collaborators originated in the United States, Italy and Spain and spanned both the acute and convalescent phases of COVID-19. The prospective study material was composed of cDNA or gDNA derived from T cells, B-cell-depleted T cells, or PBMCs. Deeply sampled blood TCRbeta repertoires from subjects exposed to, actively infected with, or recovered from COVID-19 were included in the dataset. The repertoires were released in a freely available public database meant as a resource for research on the immune response to SARS-CoV-2. Samples came from the ongoing ImmuneRACE study (first 160 participants) plus 1,254 subjects from 6 global collaborators. Nearly every sample came with metadata listing a de-identified subject ID, COVID-19 status, age in years and sex. Where HLA class I and class II types were available, the types were taken from metadata supplied by the sample provider, not from assay-based typing.

Enrolling through a virtual design, the prospective study's participants ranged in age from about 18 to 89 years and lived across roughly 23 United States geographic areas. To assign participants to cohorts, the prospective study relied on clinical history that participants themselves reported in a screening survey and a study questionnaire. Each participant in the prospective study had whole blood, serum and a nasopharyngeal or oropharyngeal swab collected by mobile phlebotomists. Over an approximately 2-month period, participants in the prospective study had the option of providing additional blood draws and questionnaires. Before DNA extraction, blood samples from the prospective study were shipped at room temperature or frozen. The germline V gene (reference sequence) sets CDR1 to MNHEY and CDR2 to SMNVEV. There are 13 amino acids in the CDR3, from cysteine to phenylalanine inclusive. Only CDR3 DNA is held: 39 bases, read in frame from base 1. Trimming removed 1 base from V and 5 bases from J, leaving 8 bases between the germline ends.

TCRbeta CDR3 regions were amplified from genomic DNA by means of the immunoSEQ Assay, a bias-controlled multiplex PCR. From the authors' description of their analysis: The number of nucleated cells in each sample was estimated by amplification of reference gene primers within the assay. To quantify the absolute abundance of each unique TCRbeta CDR3 rearrangement, sequence reads were collapsed and filtered. For each sample, productive Simpson clonality was calculated as the square root of Simpson's diversity index over productive rearrangements. This is the immuneACCESS table as TCRdb keeps it, with only in-frame sequences that have V and J called. A part of the clones is gone; compared with another copy, unresolved V genes explain less than half, and the rest is unexplained. V and J calls and clone size come straight from that table; D and trimming were deduced from the DNA. This sample is represented by 150,000 to 200,000 clones; 89% of them were singletons. Of the sample, about 2.1% is held by the ten largest clones.

The paper's findings and limits, for the study overall: The amount of clinical and demographic metadata varied by source and participant and was provided uncurated.

With respect to this clone: What antigen it recognizes has not been identified. It has no much larger one-base neighbor in the sample; base qualities were not kept.

This TCR came from a middle-aged woman with acute COVID-19. Recombination linked TRBV27 to TRBJ1-1, with a tentative D gene TRBD1 over 5 matching bases. The sequenced sample consisted of PBMCs or T cells enriched from blood (not recorded which). The DNA sequence follows: TGTGCCAGCAGTTTATGGCAGGGAACTGAAGCTTTCTTT. Its translation reads: CASSLWQGTEAFF.